Listed below are T cell receptor beta chains from one sample, sequenced in a study of blood T cell repertoires in COVID-19. TCRdb keeps only in-frame clones here, not all; method: immunoSEQ multiplex PCR. The sample records some 160,000 clones, roughly 90% being singletons. Sequencing was performed on peripheral blood. The receptors originated from a man aged 18 to 30 with acute or convalescent COVID-19. CDR3s include the opening cysteine and the closing phenylalanine or tryptophan. A D gene is named only where the DNA matches it firmly. Size is omitted from some rows. Given values are once, few, many or a class for expanded clones.

d_call	v_call	clone_size	j_call	cdr3_nt	cdr3_aa
NA	TRBV6-5	NA	TRBJ1-3	TGTGCCAGCAAGGTGGGGCAACTCTCTGGAAACACCATATATTTT	CASKVGQLSGNTIYF
NA	TRBV19	NA	TRBJ2-6	TGTGCCAGTAGTCAGCAGACAGGCCGACGCCTCTCTGGGGCCAACGTCCTGACTTTC	CASSQQTGRRLSGANVLTF
TRBD1	TRBV25-1	NA	TRBJ2-7	TGTGCCAGCAGTGAAAAGGACAGGGGTTGGGGCTCCTACGAGCAGTACTTC	CASSEKDRGWGSYEQYF
NA	TRBV19	NA	TRBJ1-4	TGTGCCAGTAGTATACCCGGAGGAAAACTGTTTTTT	CASSIPGGKLFF
NA	TRBV29-1	NA	TRBJ1-1	TGCAGCGTTGAAAGACAGGCCGCCACTGAAGCTTTCTTT	CSVERQAATEAFF
NA	TRBV5-1	NA	TRBJ1-4	TGCGCCAGCAGCTTCGGTGAAAAACTGTTTTTT	CASSFGEKLFF
TRBD2	TRBV6-5	NA	TRBJ2-7	TGTGCCAGCAGTCCAGAAGCGGGGCCGTCCTACGAGCAGTACTTC	CASSPEAGPSYEQYF
NA	TRBV3-1/TRBV3-2	once	TRBJ1-5	TGTGCCAGCAGCCTCAGAGGGAATCAGCCCCAGCATTTT	CASSLRGNQPQHF
TRBD1	TRBV19	NA	TRBJ2-7	TGTGCCAGTAGTTCTACAGGGGGGACCTACGAGCAGTACTTC	CASSSTGGTYEQYF
NA	TRBV30	NA	TRBJ1-5	TGTGCCTGGAGTGTTGGGGGGAACAATCAGCCCCAGCATTTT	CAWSVGGNNQPQHF
NA	TRBV27	NA	TRBJ1-1	TGTGCCAGCAGTTTAAGGGGGTTGTTCACTGAAGCTTTCTTT	CASSLRGLFTEAFF
NA	TRBV3-1/TRBV3-2	NA	TRBJ1-2	TGTGCCAGCAGCCAAGGGGGCGGCAGGACTAACTATGGCTACACCTTC	CASSQGGGRTNYGYTF
NA	TRBV6-1	NA	TRBJ1-1	TGTGCCAGCAGTGAAAGGGGGAAGCTACCGAACACTGAAGCTTTCTTT	CASSERGKLPNTEAFF